Listed here are 24 T cell receptor beta chains from one sample, sequenced in a study of cytomegalovirus exposure and HLA in healthy donors. Primers included in the PCR were 60 Vbeta and 13 Jbeta primers. This table comes from immunoSEQ multiplex PCR, and its TCRdb copy is limited to in-frame clones, with some not included. This sample has around 140,000 clones, with approximately 84% found just once. Sequenced: PBMCs. The receptors originated from a woman aged 60 to 75 in good health and CMV-seropositive.

The chain links TRBV7-9 to TRBJ1-2, with 9 positions matching TRBD1. Germline V gene sequence: CDR1 SEHNR, CDR2 FQNEAQ (reference sequence). Losses at the gene ends were 4 bases for V and 8 bases for J; bases not matched to a gene: 5. The CDR3 is 13 amino acids. The CDR3 DNA sequence: TGTGCCAGCAGCTGGCGGACAGGGGACGGCTACACCTTC. Translated: CASSWRTGDGYTF. Drawing the rest from reference TRBV7-9 and TRBJ1-2, the complete variable domain is DTGVSQNPRHKITKRGQNVTFRCDPISEHNRLYWYRQTLGQGPEFLTYFQNEAQLEKSRLLSDRFSAERPKGSFSTLEIQRTEQGDSAMYLCASSWRTGDGYTFGSGTRLTVV.

The CDR3 coding sequence is TGCGCCAGCAGCCGGACCCGGACAGCCAACAATGAGCAGTTCTTC. This codes for CASSRTRTANNEQFF. The V and J genes are TRBV4-1 and TRBJ2-1; weak D call: TRBD1 (6 bases). Germline V gives CDR1 MGHRA, CDR2 YSYEKL. The length of the CDR3 is 15 residues. V was trimmed by 4 bases and J by 5 bases, leaving 15 bases between them.

The chain combines TRBV7-8 with TRBJ1-1; the match to TRBD1 covers 7 bases. This CDR3 is built from 14 residues. In germline, CDR1 is SGHVS, CDR2 FQNEAQ. The J segment lost 8 bases and the V segment lost 3 bases, leaving 9 bases of the junction unmatched. CDR3 amino acids: CASSLVLTGQEAFF. The DNA of the CDR3 is TGTGCCAGCAGCTTGGTCCTAACGGGACAGGAAGCTTTCTTT.

This rearrangement joins TRBV4-2 to TRBJ1-5, with no clear D. Germline loops: CDR1 LGHNA, CDR2 YNFKEQ. Trimming removed 6 bases at V and 7 bases at J, with 13 bases between. This CDR3 region has 13 residues. The CDR3, as DNA: TGTGCCAGCAGAGCAGCCACCGGGCAGCCCCAGCATTTT. This sequence encodes CASRAATGQPQHF.

The V gene is TRBV7-2, the J gene TRBJ2-7; a possible D gene is TRBD1 (6 bases). Trimming removed 4 bases from V and 6 bases from J, with 10 bases in between. In germline, CDR1 is SGHTA, CDR2 FQGNSA. The CDR3 has 12 residues. The CDR3 loop reads CASSWQGLEQYF. The CDR3 DNA is TGTGCCAGCAGCTGGCAGGGGCTCGAGCAGTACTTC.

The chain employs TRBV28 and TRBJ1-5; perhaps TRBD1 as D (6 bases). Germline V gene data show CDR1 as MDHEN and CDR2 as SYDVKM. V was shortened by 6 bases and J by 4 bases, with 10 bases between the two germline ends. The CDR3 extends over 13 amino acids. This CDR3 reads CASRLRGNQPQHF. Written as DNA, the CDR3 is TGTGCCAGCAGGCTCAGGGGAAATCAGCCCCAGCATTTT.

The CDR3 DNA reads TGCGCCAGCAGCCCTAGCCGGGTAGGGACCGGGGAGCTGTTTTTT. Translated, it gives CASSPSRVGTGELFF. This chain joins TRBV4-1 and TRBJ2-2; D is perhaps TRBD2 (5 bases). Germline values: CDR1 MGHRA, CDR2 YSYEKL. Trimming pared 4 bases from V and 5 bases from J, leaving 14 bases between. The CDR3 runs to 15 residues.

CDR3 region: CASRDQEEPQHF. The CDR3 DNA is TGTGCCAGTAGGGATCAGGAGGAGCCCCAGCATTTT. V usage is TRBV19 and J usage is TRBJ1-5; D unclear. V was trimmed by 6 bases and J by 8 bases, leaving 11 bases between them. The CDR3 has 12 residues. In germline, CDR1 is LNHDA, CDR2 SQIVND (reference sequence).

The chain recombines TRBV6-9 with TRBJ2-5, with D perhaps TRBD2 (6 bases). The DNA end favors TRBJ2-7, so the J call may be wrong. The CDR3 loop spans 16 amino acids. Germline CDR1 and CDR2: MNHGY and SVAAGI. The CDR3 region has the DNA TGTGCCAGCAGTTCTTGTACGGGAGAGGGAATCTACGAGCAGTACTTC. Amino acid sequence: CASSSCTGEGIYEQYF.

The rearrangement links TRBV7-2 to TRBJ2-5; 8 nucleotides align to TRBD2. V shed 1 base, J shed 0 bases, and the junction held 7 bases outside the gene matches. The CDR3 loop spans 17 amino acids. The V gene's germline CDR1 is SGHTA and CDR2 FQGNSA. CDR3 bases: TGTGCCAGCAGCTTAGAACCTAGCGGGCGGTACCAAGAGACCCAGTACTTC. Translation gives CASSLEPSGRYQETQYF. The full variable domain, its missing parts supplied by reference TRBV7-2 and TRBJ2-5, is GAGVSQSPSNKVTEKGKDVELRCDPISGHTALYWYRQSLGQGLEFLIYFQGNSAPDKSGLPSDRFSAERTGGSVSTLTIQRTQQEDSAVYLCASSLEPSGRYQETQYFGPGTRLLVL.

This chain links TRBV7-3 with TRBJ2-3; 8 bases line up with TRBD2. V lost 3 bases, J lost 5 bases, and 4 bases stayed unmatched. Germline V gene sequence: CDR1 SGHTA, CDR2 FQGTGA. The CDR3 is 14 amino acids. The CDR3: CASSLAGGLDTQYF. CDR3 in DNA: TGTGCCAGCAGCTTGGCGGGAGGACTAGATACGCAGTATTTT.

The chain employs TRBV11-2 and TRBJ2-1, with TRBD2 identical over 10 bases. The V gene end was trimmed by 0 bases and the J gene end by 4 bases; junction bases not matched to a gene: 6. Germline CDR1 is SGHAT and CDR2 is FQNNGV. The CDR3 contains 17 residues. The CDR3 is CASSLEASGRRYNEQFF. CDR3 coding DNA: TGTGCCAGCAGCTTAGAGGCTAGCGGGAGAAGGTACAATGAGCAGTTCTTC. Full variable domain (missing parts from reference TRBV11-2 and TRBJ2-1): EAGVAQSPRYKIIEKRQSVAFWCNPISGHATLYWYQQILGQGPKLLIQFQNNGVVDDSQLPKDRFSAERLKGVDSTLKIQPAKLEDSAVYLCASSLEASGRRYNEQFFGPGTRLTVL.

V and J are TRBV2 and TRBJ2-1; D is ambiguous. Germline V gives CDR1 SNHLY, CDR2 FYNNEI. The CDR3 covers 13 residues. V was trimmed by 2 bases and J by 3 bases, leaving 5 bases between them. CDR3 DNA sequence: TGTGCCAGCAGTGAATCCCGCTACAATGAGCAGTTCTTC. Its translation: CASSESRYNEQFF.

The DNA of the CDR3 is TGTGCCAGCAGTTACTCGTCACAGGGGTACGAGCAGTACTTC. Encoded protein: CASSYSSQGYEQYF. This chain links TRBV6-5 with TRBJ2-7; 7 bases line up with TRBD1. The CDR3 sequence is 14 residues long. From germline, CDR1 is MNHEY and CDR2 SVGAGI. Unmatched junction bases numbered 3, after V lost 0 bases and J lost 4 bases.

The chain links TRBV5-1 to TRBJ2-7; 12 nucleotides align to TRBD1. With 4 bases clipped from V and 5 bases from J, the junction kept 16 bases outside the gene matches. Germline values: CDR1 SGHRS, CDR2 YFSETQ. This CDR3 spans 18 amino acids. Here the CDR3 reads CASSRGDRGRNLGDEQYF. The CDR3 DNA sequence: TGCGCCAGCAGCAGGGGGGACAGGGGGCGCAATTTGGGGGACGAGCAGTACTTC.

This clone was detected once. This chain uses TRBV20-1 with TRBJ2-5; D may be TRBD1 (5 bases). Germline assignment: CDR1 DFQATT and CDR2 SNEGSKA (reference sequence). V was shortened by 6 bases and J by 5 bases, with 10 bases between the two germline ends. The CDR3 contains 11 residues. Here the CDR3 DNA reads TGCAGTGCGTCAAACAGGGAGACCCAGTACTTC. Translation: CSASNRETQYF.

V is TRBV2 and J is TRBJ2-7; 8 bases align to TRBD2. After removal of 3 bases from V and 0 bases from J, the junction contained 1 base not matched to a gene. CDR3 length equals 14 residues. The V gene's germline CDR1 is SNHLY and CDR2 FYNNEI. This CDR3 is CASSDGTSSYEQYF. The CDR3 nucleotides are TGTGCCAGCAGTGATGGGACTAGCTCCTACGAGCAGTACTTC.

This chain links TRBV29-1 with TRBJ2-5; the D gene is possibly TRBD2 (7 bases). The end of the DNA fits TRBJ2-7 better, so the J call may be wrong. This CDR3 spans 12 amino acids. In germline, CDR1 is SQVTM, CDR2 ANQGSEA. CDR3 protein: CSGGGAGYEQYF. CDR3 coding DNA: TGCAGCGGAGGGGGGGCAGGGTACGAGCAGTACTTC.

This chain uses TRBV4-1 with TRBJ1-5; TRBD1 might be the D (6 bases). This CDR3 spans 16 amino acids. V was trimmed by 0 bases and J by 3 bases, leaving 12 bases between them. The germline gives CDR1 MGHRA, CDR2 YSYEKL. The CDR3 is CASSQEGARDNQPQHF. CDR3 DNA sequence: TGCGCCAGCAGCCAAGAGGGGGCGCGAGACAATCAGCCCCAGCATTTT.

The gene calls are TRBV11-2 and TRBJ2-3, with TRBD2 matching over 9 bases. Germline-derived CDR1 and CDR2 are SGHAT and FQNNGV. This CDR3 region has 16 residues. J lost 4 bases, V lost 7 bases, and 12 bases had no gene match. The chain's CDR3 is CASTRGPSGMADTQYF. In nucleotides, the CDR3 is TGTGCCAGCACCCGAGGCCCTAGCGGGATGGCAGATACGCAGTATTTT.

This clone is medium-sized. V is TRBV5-5 and J is TRBJ2-1; 7 positions match TRBD1. The CDR3 extends over 18 amino acids. Germline V gene sequence: CDR1 SGHKS, CDR2 YYEKEE (reference sequence). Trimming took 2 bases from V and 0 from J; bases not matched to a gene: 11. The CDR3: CASSLSHLGQTSYNEQFF. As DNA, the CDR3 is TGTGCCAGCAGCTTATCTCACTTGGGACAGACCTCCTACAATGAGCAGTTCTTC.

The rearrangement uses TRBV19 and TRBJ2-1, with D hard to call. Trimming cost V 0 bases and J 7 bases, with 7 bases left between them. CDR1 and CDR2 from the germline V gene are LNHDA and SQIVND (reference sequence). The CDR3 spans 13 residues. The DNA for the CDR3 is TGTGCCAGTAGTATAGATCCCCTTAATGAGCAGTTCTTC. This codes for CASSIDPLNEQFF.

This clone appeared once. The CDR3 sequence: CASSLRETGELFF. CDR3 sequence (DNA): TGTGCCAGCAGTTTGAGGGAGACCGGGGAGCTGTTTTTT. This chain joins TRBV2 and TRBJ2-2; possibly TRBD2 for D (5 bases). The V end lost 5 bases, the J end lost 5 bases, and 9 bases lay between the germline ends. Germline V gene data show CDR1 as SNHLY and CDR2 as FYNNEI. The CDR3 has 13 amino acids.

The V call is TRBV14, the J call TRBJ1-2; TRBD1 matches at 7 bases. There are 15 residues in the CDR3. Looked up from germline, CDR1 is SGHDN and CDR2 is FVKESK. Germline trimming cut 3 bases from V and 2 bases from J; bases unmatched to any gene: 6. The CDR3 sequence: CASSQDRRLNYGYTF. The DNA of the CDR3 is TGTGCCAGCAGCCAGGACAGGAGGTTAAACTATGGCTACACCTTC.